This is a list of T cell receptor beta chains from one sample in a study of control samples from healthy donors and cancer patients. Method: immunoSEQ multiplex PCR; TCRdb's copy keeps in-frame clones and lacks some. This table has roughly 400,000 clones, 90% appearing once. The sequenced sample consisted of PBMCs. The source of these receptors is a man aged 35-49 years with head and neck cancer. CDR3s include the opening cysteine and the closing phenylalanine or tryptophan. Fields, in order: CDR3 protein, CDR3 DNA, clone size, CDR3 length, D gene, V gene, J gene. D genes are given only for firm matches. The size entry is marked missing in some rows and otherwise reads once, few, many or a size class.

CDR3: CASRGGTSSYNSPLHF; DNA: TGTGCCAGCAGGGGGGGCACCAGCTCCTATAATTCACCCCTCCACTTT; size: NA; length: 16; D: NA; V: TRBV2; J: TRBJ1-6
CDR3: CASSLFAGGYEQYF; DNA: TGTGCCAGCAGCTTATTCGCAGGGGGCTACGAGCAGTACTTC; size: once; length: 14; D: TRBD1; V: TRBV7-9; J: TRBJ2-7
CDR3: CASSEEGSYGYTF; DNA: TGTGCCAGCAGTGAGGAGGGGAGCTATGGCTACACCTTC; size: NA; length: 13; D: NA; V: TRBV2; J: TRBJ1-2
CDR3: CASRNSGGYGYTF; DNA: TGTGCCAGCAGAAACTCCGGGGGCTATGGCTACACCTTC; size: NA; length: 13; D: NA; V: TRBV28; J: TRBJ1-2
CDR3: CASSSGGQGRVGQPQHF; DNA: TGTGCCAGCAGCTCTGGAGGACAGGGAAGGGTTGGTCAGCCCCAGCATTTT; size: once; length: 17; D: TRBD1; V: TRBV7-2; J: TRBJ1-5
CDR3: CASSLWGGQPQHF; DNA: TGTGCCAGCAGCTTGTGGGGTGGGCAGCCCCAGCATTTT; size: NA; length: 13; D: NA; V: TRBV5-6; J: TRBJ1-5
CDR3: CATSDLEGATDTQYF; DNA: TGTGCCACCAGTGATTTAGAGGGGGCCACAGATACGCAGTATTTT; size: once; length: 15; D: TRBD1; V: TRBV24-1; J: TRBJ2-3
CDR3: CASSLADSGGRVFDFNYGYTF; DNA: TGCGCCAGCAGCTTGGCCGATTCAGGGGGGAGGGTATTCGACTTCAACTATGGCTACACCTTC; size: once; length: 21; D: TRBD1; V: TRBV5-1; J: TRBJ1-2
CDR3: CASSEARGLTEAFF; DNA: TGTGCCAGCAGTGAAGCACGGGGGCTCACTGAAGCTTTCTTT; size: NA; length: 14; D: NA; V: TRBV6-1; J: TRBJ1-1
CDR3: CASTGVVYEQYF; DNA: TGTGCCAGCACAGGCGTTGTCTACGAGCAGTACTTC; size: few; length: 12; D: NA; V: TRBV6-6; J: TRBJ2-7
CDR3: CASSYRQSYEQYF; DNA: TGTGCCAGCAGTTACCGGCAATCCTACGAGCAGTACTTC; size: few; length: 13; D: NA; V: TRBV6-5; J: TRBJ2-7
CDR3: CASGGQGAPFDTEAFF; DNA: TGTGCTAGTGGTGGACAGGGGGCGCCTTTTGACACTGAAGCTTTCTTT; size: NA; length: 16; D: TRBD1; V: TRBV12-5; J: TRBJ1-1
CDR3: CASSGPGQGYHGYTF; DNA: TGTGCCAGCAGTGGACCGGGACAGGGGTATCATGGCTACACCTTC; size: NA; length: 15; D: TRBD1; V: TRBV6-2/TRBV6-3; J: TRBJ1-2
CDR3: CASSQDDRSQVSSADELFF; DNA: TGTGCCAGCAGCCAAGATGACAGATCGCAAGTATCGTCGGCGGATGAACTGTTTTTT; size: NA; length: 19; D: NA; V: TRBV4-2; J: TRBJ1-4
CDR3: CASSLASGVADTQYF; DNA: TGTGCCAGCAGCTTGGCCTCTGGGGTGGCAGATACGCAGTATTTT; size: NA; length: 15; D: NA; V: TRBV5-8; J: TRBJ2-3
CDR3: CSASHGTNTEAFF; DNA: TGCAGTGCTAGTCACGGCACGAACACTGAAGCTTTCTTT; size: NA; length: 13; D: NA; V: TRBV20-1; J: TRBJ1-1
CDR3: CASSYSAVQPQHF; DNA: TGTGCCAGCAGTTACTCAGCGGTGCAGCCCCAGCATTTT; size: NA; length: 13; D: NA; V: TRBV6-6; J: TRBJ1-5
CDR3: CASSIGGLAGDTYEQYF; DNA: TGTGCCAGTAGTATAGGGGGACTAGCGGGAGATACCTACGAGCAGTACTTC; size: NA; length: 17; D: TRBD2; V: TRBV19; J: TRBJ2-7
CDR3: CASRGEAGNNGYTF; DNA: TGTGCCAGCCGGGGGGAGGCAGGGAATAATGGCTACACCTTC; size: NA; length: 14; D: NA; V: TRBV2; J: TRBJ1-2
CDR3: CASSQDIGSYEQYF; DNA: TGTGCCAGCAGCCAAGATATAGGGTCCTACGAGCAGTACTTC; size: few; length: 14; D: NA; V: TRBV14; J: TRBJ2-7
CDR3: CAWSALSAQPQHF; DNA: TGTGCCTGGAGCGCATTGTCCGCTCAGCCCCAGCATTTT; size: few; length: 13; D: NA; V: TRBV30; J: TRBJ1-5
CDR3: CASKTLNYGYTF; DNA: TGTGCCAGCAAAACACTTAACTATGGCTACACCTTC; size: NA; length: 12; D: NA; V: TRBV27; J: TRBJ1-2
CDR3: CASSLDRGTEAFF; DNA: TGTGCCAGCAGCTTGGACAGGGGGACTGAAGCTTTCTTT; size: NA; length: 13; D: TRBD1; V: TRBV7-8; J: TRBJ1-1
CDR3: CASRTAGYYEQYF; DNA: TGCGCCAGCAGAACGGCAGGGTACTACGAGCAGTACTTC; size: NA; length: 13; D: NA; V: TRBV5-1; J: TRBJ2-7
CDR3: CASSASTNEKLFF; DNA: TGCGCCAGCAGCGCATCAACTAATGAAAAACTGTTTTTT; size: NA; length: 13; D: NA; V: TRBV5-1; J: TRBJ1-4
CDR3: CASSQTEGSGNTIYF; DNA: TGTGCCAGCAGCCAGACAGAGGGCTCTGGAAACACCATATATTTT; size: NA; length: 15; D: NA; V: TRBV4-2; J: TRBJ1-3
CDR3: CASSPDRAYEQYF; DNA: TGCGCCAGCAGCCCGGACAGGGCCTACGAGCAGTACTTC; size: NA; length: 13; D: TRBD1; V: TRBV5-1; J: TRBJ2-7
CDR3: CASRGLGLDTQYF; DNA: TGTGCCAGCAGGGGGCTCGGCCTGGATACGCAGTATTTT; size: NA; length: 13; D: NA; V: TRBV2; J: TRBJ2-3
CDR3: CASSFSGTGGSPLHF; DNA: TGTGCCAGCAGTTTCTCCGGGACAGGGGGATCACCCCTCCACTTT; size: once; length: 15; D: TRBD1; V: TRBV27; J: TRBJ1-6
CDR3: CASNSPDRVKGTDTQYF; DNA: TGTGCCAGCAACTCACCCGACAGGGTCAAGGGGACAGATACGCAGTATTTT; size: NA; length: 17; D: TRBD1; V: TRBV28; J: TRBJ2-3
CDR3: CASRAQGGWNTEAFF; DNA: TGTGCCAGCAGAGCCCAAGGGGGGTGGAACACTGAAGCTTTCTTT; size: NA; length: 15; D: NA; V: TRBV6-5; J: TRBJ1-1
CDR3: CASSWESGNQETQYF; DNA: TGCGCCAGCAGCTGGGAATCCGGGAACCAAGAGACCCAGTACTTC; size: NA; length: 15; D: NA; V: TRBV5-1; J: TRBJ2-5
CDR3: CASREHGPNTEAFF; DNA: TGTGCCAGCAGAGAGCACGGACCGAACACTGAAGCTTTCTTT; size: NA; length: 14; D: NA; V: TRBV28; J: TRBJ1-1
CDR3: CASRAPGQLNQPQHF; DNA: TGTGCCAGCAGGGCACCGGGACAGCTTAATCAGCCCCAGCATTTT; size: NA; length: 15; D: TRBD1; V: TRBV2; J: TRBJ1-5
CDR3: CASSRQGRDEAFF; DNA: TGTGCCAGCAGCCGACAGGGTAGGGATGAAGCTTTCTTT; size: NA; length: 13; D: TRBD1; V: TRBV3-1/TRBV3-2; J: TRBJ1-1
CDR3: CASSQDLTVPSYEQYF; DNA: TGTGCCAGCAGCCAAGATTTGACAGTACCTTCCTACGAGCAGTACTTC; size: once; length: 16; D: NA; V: TRBV4-2; J: TRBJ2-7
CDR3: CASRPGQGLQPQHF; DNA: TGTGCCAGCAGACCGGGACAGGGGCTCCAGCCCCAGCATTTT; size: NA; length: 14; D: TRBD1; V: TRBV2; J: TRBJ1-5
CDR3: CASRALVSGGGELFF; DNA: TGTGCCAGCAGGGCCCTGGTATCCGGCGGCGGGGAGCTGTTTTTT; size: once; length: 15; D: NA; V: TRBV2; J: TRBJ2-2
CDR3: CASSNGGANREKLFF; DNA: TGTGCCAGCAGTAACGGGGGGGCGAATCGGGAAAAACTGTTTTTT; size: once; length: 15; D: NA; V: TRBV21-1; J: TRBJ1-4
CDR3: CASSTAGLAGGGEQFF; DNA: TGTGCCAGCAGTACAGCGGGACTAGCGGGGGGCGGTGAGCAGTTCTTC; size: NA; length: 16; D: TRBD2; V: TRBV28; J: TRBJ2-1
CDR3: CASSRDLAMGSYNEQFF; DNA: TGTGCCAGCAGTCGGGACTTGGCCATGGGCTCCTACAATGAGCAGTTCTTC; size: NA; length: 17; D: NA; V: TRBV6-6; J: TRBJ2-1
CDR3: CASSLTGGRNGNTIYF; DNA: TGTGCCAGCAGCTTAACAGGGGGCAGAAATGGAAACACCATATATTTT; size: once; length: 16; D: TRBD1; V: TRBV7-2; J: TRBJ1-3
CDR3: CASSQSGRRETQYF; DNA: TGTGCCAGCAGCCAATCAGGCCGTCGCGAGACCCAGTACTTC; size: NA; length: 14; D: NA; V: TRBV16; J: TRBJ2-5